A single T cell receptor (beta chain) is shown here with its context. What it recognizes is unknown. CDR1 is LNHDA, CDR2 SQIVND, per germline (reference sequence). This CDR3 is built from 14 residues. V lost 8 bases and J 2 bases, leaving 10 bases between the germline ends. Sequencing was performed with immunoSEQ multiplex PCR; in TCRdb, only in-frame clones are kept and a portion is missing. The profile shows tens of thousands of clones, 75% of them singletons. These data originate in a study of vaccination effects on CD4 cells after COVID-19. The overall study: Three patients who were convalescent were sampled early, at day +14, and again late after vaccination. It was a median of 72 days after the second dose that post-vaccine samples were obtained.

At the end of over 8 days of culture, CD4+ T cells were isolated. A positive SARS-CoV-2 PCR test fell between March and December 2020. Two-dose vaccination with either BNT162b2 or mRNA-1273 was given to the participants. The sequences come from CD4+ T cells from PBMCs cultured without peptide, collected after COVID-19 vaccination. This chain links TRBV19 with TRBJ2-6, with D unresolved. The sequence derives from a human donor who had a prior SARS-CoV-2 infection. The CDR3 bases are TGTGCCAGTCTCAGTTCGGCTGGGGCCAACGTCCTGACTTTC. Its translation: CASLSSAGANVLTF.